The text below deals with one TCR beta chain. In the original processing: Estimates of nucleated cell counts were drawn from the amplification of reference gene primers. Using immunoSEQ multiplex PCR, the repertoire was profiled, and TCRdb retains in-frame clones only, with some absent. The DNA was the basis for D and trimming; V, J and clone size are from that table. The sample contains roughly 180,000 clones, 81% of which appear only once. The source of the sample is a study of blood T cell repertoires in COVID-19. Study summary: The United States, Italy and Spain provided the acute and convalescent COVID-19 samples. PBMCs, B-cell-depleted T cells, or T cells provided the cDNA or gDNA that made up the material.

Enrolled through a virtual design, the participants were between 18 and 89 years of age and came from under 25 US areas. The material sequenced was PBMCs or T cells enriched from blood (not recorded which). The receptor was isolated from a woman aged 40 to 49 with acute COVID-19.

In nucleotides, the CDR3 is TGTGCCAGCAGCTTGGTGCAGGGGTATTATGGCTACACCTTC. Translation gives CASSLVQGYYGYTF. This chain uses TRBV5-6 with TRBJ1-2; D is perhaps TRBD1 (6 bases). The CDR3 consists of 14 residues. Germline CDR1 reads SGHDT; CDR2 reads YYEEEE. Trimming removed 0 bases from V and 5 bases from J, with 11 bases in between.